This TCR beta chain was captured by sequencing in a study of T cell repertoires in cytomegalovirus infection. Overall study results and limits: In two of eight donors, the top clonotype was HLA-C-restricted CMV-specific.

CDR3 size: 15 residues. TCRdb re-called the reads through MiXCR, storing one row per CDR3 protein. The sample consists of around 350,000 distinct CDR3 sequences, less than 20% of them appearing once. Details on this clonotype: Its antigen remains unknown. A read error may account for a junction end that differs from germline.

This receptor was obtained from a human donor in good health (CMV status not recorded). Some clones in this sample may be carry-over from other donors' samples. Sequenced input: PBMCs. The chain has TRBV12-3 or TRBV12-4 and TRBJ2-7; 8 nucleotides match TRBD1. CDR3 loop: CASSPADREGYEQYF. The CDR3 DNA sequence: TGTGCCAGCAGTCCCGCGGACAGGGAAGGCTACGAGCAGTATTTC.